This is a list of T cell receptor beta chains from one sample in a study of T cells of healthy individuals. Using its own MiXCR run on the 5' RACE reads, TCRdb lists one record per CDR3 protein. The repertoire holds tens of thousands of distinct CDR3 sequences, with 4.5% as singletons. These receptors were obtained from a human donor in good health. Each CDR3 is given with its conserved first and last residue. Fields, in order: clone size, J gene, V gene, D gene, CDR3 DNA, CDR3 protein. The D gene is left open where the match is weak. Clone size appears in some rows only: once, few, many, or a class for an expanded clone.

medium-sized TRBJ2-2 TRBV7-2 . TGTGCCAGCAGCCTAGAAGCAGGACGGAGTCCCACCGGGGAGCTGTTTTTT CASSLEAGRSPTGELFF
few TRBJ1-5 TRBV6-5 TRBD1 TGTGCCAGCAAGTCCGGGACAGTTAATCAGCCCCAGCATTTT CASKSGTVNQPQHF
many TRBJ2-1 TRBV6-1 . TGTGCCAGCAGTGAAGCGCTCGCGGGATTCGCTAGCTCCTACAATGAGCAGTTCTTC CASSEALAGFASSYNEQFF
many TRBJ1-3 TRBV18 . TGTGCCAGCTCACCAGATGGGACCCCCTCTGGAAACACCATATATTTT CASSPDGTPSGNTIYF
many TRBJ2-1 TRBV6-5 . TGTGCCAGCAGTTACGTACAAAACCTCTACAATGAGCAGTTCTTC CASSYVQNLYNEQFF
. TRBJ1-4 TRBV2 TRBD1 TGTGCCAGCAGCCGGGACAGGGGAGAGGAAAAACTGTTTTTT CASSRDRGEEKLFF
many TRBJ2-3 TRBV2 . TGTGCCAGCAGTCAGACTGAAGATACGCAGTATTTT CASSQTEDTQYF
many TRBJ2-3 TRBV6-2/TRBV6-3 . TGTGCCAGCAGTTACTGGACGGGGGCCACCACAGATACGCAGTATTTT CASSYWTGATTDTQYF
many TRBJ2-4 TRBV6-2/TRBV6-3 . TGTGCCAGCAGCGACGGGCGAGGCATTCAGTACTTC CASSDGRGIQYF
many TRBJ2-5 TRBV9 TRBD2 TGTGCCAGCAGCGTAGGTCGGGGAGGGCCAAGGGAGACCCAGTACTTC CASSVGRGGPRETQYF
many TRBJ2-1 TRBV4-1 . TGCGCCAGCAGCCAGCAGCAGCGGTACAATGAGCAGTTCTTC CASSQQQRYNEQFF
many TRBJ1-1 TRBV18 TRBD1 TGTGCCAGCTCCCAACGGACAGGGTCTGAAGCTTTCTTT CASSQRTGSEAFF
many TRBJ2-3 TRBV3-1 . TGTGCCAGCAGCCAACCCCGGGGGACTTCCCTCGCAGATACGCAGTATTTT CASSQPRGTSLADTQYF
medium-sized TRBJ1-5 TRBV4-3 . TGCGCCAGCAGCCAAGATCGGTCCGAGAATCAGCCCCAGCATTTT CASSQDRSENQPQHF
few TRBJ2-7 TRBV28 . TGTGCCAGCAGTGGACGTTGGGCGGTCGACCTCGGCCTTCTGTGGTCCTACGAGCAGTACTTC CASSGRWAVDLGLLWSYEQYF
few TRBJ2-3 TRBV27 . TGTGCCAGCAGTTTATGGACGGGTAGCACAGATACGCAGTATTTT CASSLWTGSTDTQYF
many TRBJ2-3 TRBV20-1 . TGCAGTGCACCCTCTTTGGCGGAGTTAGATACGCAGTATTTT CSAPSLAELDTQYF
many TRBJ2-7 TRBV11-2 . TGTGCCAGCAGCTTCTCGAGTACCTACGAGCAGTACTTC CASSFSSTYEQYF
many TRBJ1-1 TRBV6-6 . TGTGCCAGCAGTGCTACTGAAGCTTTCTTT CASSATEAFF
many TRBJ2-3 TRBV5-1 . TGCGCCAGCAGCTTGAGACCAGGGCCCTCTAGCACAGATACGCAGTATTTT CASSLRPGPSSTDTQYF
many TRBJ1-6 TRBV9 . TGTGCCAGCAGCGTTAACACTGAGGGGGTTTCACCCCTCCACTTT CASSVNTEGVSPLHF
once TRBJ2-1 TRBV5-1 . TGCGCCAGCAGCCCAGCTAAAGCCTACAATGAGCAGTTCTTC CASSPAKAYNEQFF
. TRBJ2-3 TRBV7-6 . TGTGCCAGCAGCTTAGGGGGGCCAAGGGGCACAGATACGCAGTATTTT CASSLGGPRGTDTQYF
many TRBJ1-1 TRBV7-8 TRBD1 TGTGCCAGCAGTTTTACAGGGGCCCTTTTGGACACTGAAGCTTTCTTT CASSFTGALLDTEAFF
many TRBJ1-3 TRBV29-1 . TGCAGCGTTGGGGGTTCTGGAAACACCATATATTTT CSVGGSGNTIYF
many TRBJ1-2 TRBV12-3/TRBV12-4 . TGTGCCAGCAGTTTAAGGGTTACGCGTATAAGCGGCTACACCTTC CASSLRVTRISGYTF
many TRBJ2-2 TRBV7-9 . TGTGCCAGCAGCCAAAGCGGATCGAACACCGGGGAGCTGTTTTTT CASSQSGSNTGELFF
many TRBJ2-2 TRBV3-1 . TGTGCCAGCAGCCAAGATGAAGGATCCGGGGAGCTGTTTTTT CASSQDEGSGELFF
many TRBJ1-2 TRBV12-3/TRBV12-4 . TGTGCCAGCAGTTTTGGCAGGAACTATGGCTACACCTTC CASSFGRNYGYTF
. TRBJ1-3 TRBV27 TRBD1 TGTGCCAGCAGTCCCATTGGGTTAGCAGGGGGCACCATATATTTT CASSPIGLAGGTIYF
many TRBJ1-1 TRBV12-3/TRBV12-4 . TGTGCCAGCAGTTCTTGGGCAGCACCCTCTGAAGCTTTCTTT CASSSWAAPSEAFF
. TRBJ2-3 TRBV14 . TGTGCCAGCAGCGTAACACGTGGGTCAGATACGCAGTATTTT CASSVTRGSDTQYF
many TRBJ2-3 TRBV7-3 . TGTGCCAGCAGCACAGGGCCCACAGATACGCAGTATTTT CASSTGPTDTQYF
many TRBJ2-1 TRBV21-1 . TGTGCCAGCAGCAAAAGGGAGGGAGACTACAATGAGCAGTTCTTC CASSKREGDYNEQFF
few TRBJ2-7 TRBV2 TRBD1 TGTGCCAGCACGAGGGGACAGAACGACTACGAGCAGTACTTC CASTRGQNDYEQYF
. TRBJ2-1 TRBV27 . TGTGCCAGCAGTTTAACCCCCCCCAGTCTGGCGGCACGGGGGAATGAGCAGTTCTTC CASSLTPPSLAARGNEQFF
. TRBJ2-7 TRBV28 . TGTGCCAGCAGGAAAGCCTACGAGCAGTACTTC CASRKAYEQYF
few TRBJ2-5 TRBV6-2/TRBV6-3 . TGTGCCAGCAGTTACTGGGAGACCCAGTACTTC CASSYWETQYF
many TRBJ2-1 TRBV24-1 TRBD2 TGTGCCACCGGCTCCCGTAGCGGGAGGTACCAAAATGAGCAGTTCTTC CATGSRSGRYQNEQFF
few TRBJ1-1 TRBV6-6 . TGTGCCAGCAGCTGGGCAGGGAGTGAAGCTTTCTTT CASSWAGSEAFF
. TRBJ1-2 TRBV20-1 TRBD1 TGCAGTGCTAGAGAGGGCTTTGCAGGGGGCCTTGGTTTGTCTGGCTACACCTTC CSAREGFAGGLGLSGYTF
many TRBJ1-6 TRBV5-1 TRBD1 TGCGCCAGCAGCTTAGACAGGGGGCGATCACCCCTCCACTTT CASSLDRGRSPLHF
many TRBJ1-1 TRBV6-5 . TGTGCCAGCAGGCCCGACAGAGGATCCTATCGGGCTTTCTTT CASRPDRGSYRAFF
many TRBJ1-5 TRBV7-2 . TGTGCCAGCAGCCGTAGCAATCAGCCCCAGCATTTT CASSRSNQPQHF
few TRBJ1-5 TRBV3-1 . TGTGCCAGCAGCTCTCATGGTCAGCCCCAGCATTTT CASSSHGQPQHF
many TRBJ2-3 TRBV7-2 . TGTGCCAGCAGCTTAGTCTCTGGGAGCACAGATACGCAGTATTTT CASSLVSGSTDTQYF
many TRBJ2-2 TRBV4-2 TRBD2 TGTGCCAGCAGCCAAGATGGGGCTAGCGGGGGTGTCGGGGAGCTGTTTTTT CASSQDGASGGVGELFF
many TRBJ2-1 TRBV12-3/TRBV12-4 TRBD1 TGTGCCAGTAGTCAAACAGGGACAGGGGGCTACAATGAGCAGTTCTTC CASSQTGTGGYNEQFF
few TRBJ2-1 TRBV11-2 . TGTGCCAGCAGCTTTCGGAACCTGGGGTACAATGAGCAGTTCTTC CASSFRNLGYNEQFF
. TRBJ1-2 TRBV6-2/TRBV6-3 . TGTGCCAGCAGTTACTCGGGGGGACCCGGGGGCTACACCTTC CASSYSGGPGGYTF